This T cell receptor (beta chain) was sequenced in a study of shared T cell receptors in the human thymus. This clone was picked up a small number of times. Here immunoSEQ multiplex PCR was the method, and the copy in TCRdb shows in-frame clones only, minus some. The repertoire holds around 730,000 clones, approximately 83% seen once, with 0.008% to 0.011% in the top ten. This sample also appeared in a second study, on human thymus T cells.

Sequencing input: thymocytes. The clonotype was recovered from a girl under three years old with a congenital heart defect.

CDR3 sequence (DNA): TGCGCCAGCAGCCCTGGGACAGCCTCTGGAAACACCATATATTTT. Its translation: CASSPGTASGNTIYF. The chain carries TRBV5-1 and TRBJ1-3; 7 nucleotides align to TRBD1. Germline CDR1 SGHRS, CDR2 YFSETQ. V lost 4 bases and J lost 0; bases outside the gene matches: 4. This CDR3 is 15 amino acids long.